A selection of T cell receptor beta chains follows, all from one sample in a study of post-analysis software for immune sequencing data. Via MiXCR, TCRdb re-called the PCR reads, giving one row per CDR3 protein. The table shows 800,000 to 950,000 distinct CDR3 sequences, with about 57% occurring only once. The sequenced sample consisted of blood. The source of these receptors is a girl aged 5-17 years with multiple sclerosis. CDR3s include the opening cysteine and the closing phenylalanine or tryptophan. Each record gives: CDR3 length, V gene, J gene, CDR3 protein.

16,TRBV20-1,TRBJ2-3,CSADRDPKAGQDTQYF
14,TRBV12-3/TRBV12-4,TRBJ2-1,CASTGSAGPNEQFF
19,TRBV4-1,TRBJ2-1,CASSQGPLGSGGFHNEQFF
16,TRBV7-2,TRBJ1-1,CASSLAQGGVGTEAFF
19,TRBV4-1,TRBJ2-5,CASSSSGRALEVKGETQYF
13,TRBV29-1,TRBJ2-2,CSISTGGDGELFF
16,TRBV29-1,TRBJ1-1,CSVEVQGAQSHTEAFF
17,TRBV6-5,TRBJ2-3,CASSYFPSGTNTDTQYF
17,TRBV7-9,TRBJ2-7,CASSLGGLSVQTYEQYF
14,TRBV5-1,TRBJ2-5,CASSSRQREETQYF
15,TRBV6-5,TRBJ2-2,CASSYQASGGGELFF
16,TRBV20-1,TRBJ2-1,CSAKTSDRGLGNEQFF
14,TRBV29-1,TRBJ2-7,CSVEVRGGSYEQYF
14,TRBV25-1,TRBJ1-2,CASRGRVGDYGYTF
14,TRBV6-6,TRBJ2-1,CASSGSGRRNEQFF
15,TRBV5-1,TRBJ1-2,CASSTGAGEPDGYTF
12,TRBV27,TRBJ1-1,CASSTANTEAFF
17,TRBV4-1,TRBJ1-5,CASSQVGRGAGNQPQHF
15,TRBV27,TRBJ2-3,CASSQLAGITDTQYF
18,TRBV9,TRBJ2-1,CASSADRGGWDSYNEQFF
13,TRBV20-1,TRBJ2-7,CSAPRSGTYEQYF
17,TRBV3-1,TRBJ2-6,CASSQYGTASGANVLTF
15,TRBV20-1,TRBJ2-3,CSADGLAGAPDTQYF
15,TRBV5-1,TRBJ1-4,CASSLATTTNEKLFF
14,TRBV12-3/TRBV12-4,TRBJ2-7,CASSLLSGTYEQYF
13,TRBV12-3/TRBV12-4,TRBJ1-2,CASSFRTAGGYTF
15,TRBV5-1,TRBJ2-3,CTSSLVPQPQDTQYF
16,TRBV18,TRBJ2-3,CASSPPSSGRTDTQYF
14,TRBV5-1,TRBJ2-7,CASSPGGPPYEQYF
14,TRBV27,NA,CASKRTLEGYEQYF
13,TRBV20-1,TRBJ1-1,CSASAGGRTEAFF
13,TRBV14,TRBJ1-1,CASSPQLDTEAFF
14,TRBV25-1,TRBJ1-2,CASSELESNYGYTF
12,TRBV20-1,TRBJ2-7,CSASPPRGEQYF
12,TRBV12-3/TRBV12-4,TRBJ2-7,CASSLHSYEQYF
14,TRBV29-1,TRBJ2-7,CSPQAGTDSYEQYF
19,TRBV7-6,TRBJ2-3,CASSLLVAGVEHGPDTQYF
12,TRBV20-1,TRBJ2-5,CSARGQGKTQYF
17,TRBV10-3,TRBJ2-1,CAISGLAGPKANNEQFF
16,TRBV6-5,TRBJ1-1,CASSYVRPAGNTEAFF
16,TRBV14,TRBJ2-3,CASGQDPGLATYTQYF
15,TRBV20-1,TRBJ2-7,CSARIAQGSFGEQYF
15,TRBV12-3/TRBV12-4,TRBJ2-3,CASTPGLATTDTQYF
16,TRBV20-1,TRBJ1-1,CSAPAAGSLGGTEAFF
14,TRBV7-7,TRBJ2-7,CASSSLPGNYEQYF
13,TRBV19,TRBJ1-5,CASKVRADQPQHF
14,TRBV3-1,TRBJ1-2,CASSRTPTNYGYTF
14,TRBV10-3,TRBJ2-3,CAIGVNYGTDTQYF
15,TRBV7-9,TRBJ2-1,CASSLKFGLGVEQFF
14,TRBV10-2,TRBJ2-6,CATEKGAGANVRTF
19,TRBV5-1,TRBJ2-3,CASSLGEALAGGLTDTQYF